These 16 T cell receptor beta chains originate from one sample sequenced in a study of shared clonotypes between healthy human individuals. Assay: immunoSEQ multiplex PCR; the TCRdb copy retains only in-frame clones and omits some. The sample lists millions of clones, about 93% seen once, with more than 1.5% in the top ten. CD45RO-negative, CCR7-positively selected cells formed the naive CD8 fraction, excluding terminally differentiated effector memory CD45RA+ cells. Sequenced: naive CD8+ T cells from PBMCs. Every receptor here comes from a man between 18 and 35 years old in good health. Some clones in this sample may be carry-over from other donors' samples.

V is TRBV14 and J is TRBJ2-7, with TRBD1 matching 10 bases. The junction had 7 bases not matched to a gene; V was cut back by 0 bases and J by 2 bases. Germline lookup yields CDR1 SGHDN and CDR2 FVKESK. The CDR3 runs to 17 residues. The CDR3 here is CASSQDPWDRGPYEQYF. The DNA for the CDR3 is TGTGCCAGCAGCCAAGATCCCTGGGACAGGGGCCCCTACGAGCAGTACTTC.

The chain links TRBV11-3 to TRBJ2-1; TRBD2 matches 15 bases. Unmatched junction bases numbered 4, after V lost 1 base and J lost 9 bases. Germline V gene data show CDR1 as SGHNT and CDR2 as YENEEA. CDR3 length: 16 residues. The CDR3 nucleotides are TGTGCCAGCAGCTTAGGGACTAGCGGGAGGGCCGGTGAGCAGTTCTTC. It is translated as CASSLGTSGRAGEQFF.

CDR3 nucleotides: TGTGCCAGCAGTCCCAGGCCCCACAATGGGGGGAACGAGCAGTACTTC. Protein product: CASSPRPHNGGNEQYF. This chain links TRBV27 with TRBJ2-7; D perhaps matches TRBD2 (6 bases). The CDR3 is 16 residues long. Germline V gene data show CDR1 as MNHEY and CDR2 as SMNVEV (reference sequence). Trimming stripped 5 bases from V and 5 bases from J, with 22 bases between.

The chain couples TRBV9 to TRBJ2-7, with D possibly called TRBD1 or TRBD2 (5 bases each). CDR1 and CDR2 from the germline V gene are SGDLS and YYNGEE. This CDR3 has 16 residues. V lost 0 bases and J 0 bases, leaving 13 bases between the germline ends. This CDR3 reads CASSVARDAGSYEQYF. The CDR3 DNA reads TGTGCCAGCAGCGTAGCTAGGGACGCAGGCTCCTACGAGCAGTACTTC.

The V gene is TRBV14, the J gene TRBJ1-1; D perhaps matches TRBD1 (5 bases). Germline V gene data show CDR1 as SGHDN and CDR2 as FVKESK. This CDR3 spans 14 amino acids. V shed 2 bases and J shed 4 bases, with 11 bases lying between them. The CDR3: CASSQHQRGTEAFF. DNA for the CDR3: TGTGCCAGCAGCCAACACCAGAGGGGCACTGAAGCTTTCTTT.

The V gene is TRBV6-1, the J gene TRBJ2-7; 7 nucleotides agree with TRBD2. CDR3 length: 13 amino acids. Germline CDR1 MNHNS, CDR2 SASEGT. V gave up 8 bases and J gave up 3 bases; unmatched junction bases: 7. The CDR3 nucleotides read TGTGCCAGCTCGCCGCGGGGGAACTACGAGCAGTACTTC. Protein: CASSPRGNYEQYF.

V gene TRBV19 combines with J gene TRBJ2-1; TRBD2 matches at 8 bases. Trimming cost V 0 bases and J 4 bases; bases outside gene matches: 2. Germline V gene data show CDR1 as LNHDA and CDR2 as SQIVND (reference sequence). CDR3 length: 15 amino acids. CDR3: CASSIDGLAYNEQFF. DNA for the CDR3: TGTGCCAGTAGTATAGACGGACTAGCATACAATGAGCAGTTCTTC.

The CDR3 region is CASSKGLAGTEQYF. The CDR3 DNA reads TGTGCCAGCAGCAAGGGACTAGCGGGAACCGAGCAGTACTTC. The chain combines TRBV11-2 with TRBJ2-7, with 13 bases identical to TRBD2. CDR3 length equals 14 residues. Germline V gene lookup returns CDR1 SGHAT and CDR2 FQNNGV. The ends lost 5 bases at V and 6 bases at J; junction bases unmatched: 4.

This sequence joins TRBV2 and TRBJ2-1; TRBD2 agrees at 12 bases. The CDR3 spans 16 residues. The V segment lost 5 bases and the J segment 6 bases; nucleotides outside the gene matches: 8. Germline V gene data show CDR1 as SNHLY and CDR2 as FYNNEI. CDR3 region: CASSIGLAGPFNEQFF. The CDR3 nucleotides read TGTGCCAGCAGTATTGGACTAGCGGGACCTTTCAATGAGCAGTTCTTC. Filled out from reference TRBV2 and TRBJ2-1, the complete variable domain reads EPEVTQTPSHQVTQMGQEVILRCVPISNHLYFYWYRQILGQKVEFLVSFYNNEISEKSEIFDDQFSVERPDGSNFTLKIRSTKLEDSAMYFCASSIGLAGPFNEQFFGPGTRLTVL.

The chain couples TRBV19 to TRBJ1-5; D might be TRBD1 (6 bases). The germline V gene has CDR1 LNHDA and CDR2 SQIVND (reference sequence). This CDR3 has 15 amino acids. The germline V and J ends were trimmed by 5 bases and 3 bases, with 14 bases remaining between them. The CDR3 region has the DNA TGTGCCAGTAGTCGGATCCGGGACATCAATCAGCCCCAGCATTTT. Its protein product is CASSRIRDINQPQHF. Combining the CDR3 with reference TRBV19 and TRBJ1-5 gives the whole variable domain DGGITQSPKYLFRKEGQNVTLSCEQNLNHDAMYWYRQDPGQGLRLIYYSQIVNDFQKGDIAEGYSVSREKKESFPLTVTSAQKNPTAFYLCASSRIRDINQPQHFGDGTRLSIL.

This clone was detected only once. The chain recombines TRBV27 with TRBJ2-7, with TRBD1 matching over 8 bases. The germline gives CDR1 MNHEY, CDR2 SMNVEV (reference sequence). V shed 4 bases, J shed 3 bases, and the junction held 8 bases outside the gene matches. CDR3 length: 15 residues. The CDR3, as DNA: TGTGCCAGCAGTTCAGCCGGGACAGGCATCTACGAGCAGTACTTC. It codes for CASSSAGTGIYEQYF.

CDR3 residues: CASSRTGFSSYEQYF. CDR3 in DNA: TGTGCCAGCAGCCGAACTGGGTTCAGCTCCTACGAGCAGTACTTC. The chain recombines TRBV5-8 with TRBJ2-7, with D unresolved. This CDR3 spans 15 amino acids. Trimming stripped 4 bases from V and 0 bases from J, with 14 bases between. From germline, CDR1 is SGHTS and CDR2 YDEGEE.

Here the CDR3 DNA reads TGTGCCATCAGTGACCCGGGTTGGGGCACTGAAGCTTTCTTT. It encodes CAISDPGWGTEAFF. The chain joins TRBV10-3 to TRBJ1-1; D call uncertain. The CDR3 runs 14 residues. Germline CDR1 reads ENHRY; CDR2 reads SYGVKD. V shed 3 bases and J shed 4 bases, with 12 bases lying between them.

This sequence joins TRBV10-3 and TRBJ2-6, with D possibly called TRBD1 or TRBD2 (6 bases each). This CDR3 has 18 amino acids. In germline, CDR1 is ENHRY, CDR2 SYGVKD. Trimming shortened V by 2 bases and J by 3 bases, and 17 bases separated the two germline ends. The CDR3 region has the DNA TGTGCCATCAGTGAGGGGGGGCCCCAGGGAGGTGGGGCCAACGTCCTGACTTTC. This encodes CAISEGGPQGGGANVLTF.

This clone has just one count. The V and J genes are TRBV4-1 and TRBJ1-2; TRBD1 matches 7 bases. Germline loops: CDR1 MGHRA, CDR2 YSYEKL. Trimming cost V 4 bases and J 4 bases; bases outside gene matches: 6. The CDR3 has 14 residues. In DNA form, the CDR3 reads TGCGCCAGCAGCCCCCAGGGGGGGGGCTATGGCTACACCTTC. Its translation is CASSPQGGGYGYTF.

This chain connects TRBV7-9 to TRBJ2-3, with a possible D match to TRBD1 (5 bases). Trimming took off 2 bases at V and 3 bases at J, with 18 bases between the two ends. The CDR3 sequence is 17 residues long. Germline CDR1 reads SEHNR; CDR2 reads FQNEAQ (reference sequence). The CDR3 region is CASSLLPLDRRTDTQYF. CDR3 coding DNA: TGTGCCAGCAGCTTATTACCCCTTGACAGACGGACAGATACGCAGTATTTT.